The clone carrying this TCR beta chain has more than one count but fewer than ten. Its specificity is unknown. The record originates from a study of T cells in Graves' hyperthyroidism and ophthalmopathy. Lactation, pregnancy, other autoimmune disease or uncontrolled infection led to exclusion of patients. Researchers took RNA transcripts and amplified the TCR beta CDR3 regions from them. With the HTBI primer set, the TCR CDR3 went through a first round of RT-PCR. One entry per CDR3 protein, called by TCRdb with MiXCR from the multiplex PCR reads. The table records hundreds of thousands of distinct CDR3 sequences, less than 15% of them present only once. The study, taken as a whole, reports: Model predictions of ophthalmopathy came a median roughly 6.7 months before onset. Stable hyperthyroidism was told apart from ophthalmopathy by a model built on 13 V-J features.

CDR1 is MNHEY, CDR2 SVGEGT, per germline. V gave up 2 bases and J gave up 3 bases, with 31 bases separating them. The CDR3 has 21 residues. The V and J genes are TRBV6-2 or TRBV6-3 and TRBJ1-1, with D perhaps matching TRBD1 (5 bases). The receptor was isolated from a woman between 18 and 30 years old with Graves' hyperthyroidism. The sample was blood. The CDR3 loop reads CASSYDGTLWTGKIMDTEAFF. DNA for the CDR3: TGTGCCAGCAGTTACGATGGGACTCTATGGACTGGGAAGATCATGGACACTGAAGCTTTCTTT.